This T cell receptor (beta chain) was recorded in a study of blood T cell repertoires in COVID-19. Study background: The United States, Italy and Spain provided the acute and convalescent COVID-19 samples. PBMCs, B-cell-depleted T cells, or T cells were the source of the cDNA or gDNA that made up the material.

Looked up from germline, CDR1 is ENHRY and CDR2 is SYGVKD. The V gene end was trimmed by 11 bases and the J gene end by 5 bases; junction bases not matched to a gene: 9. The CDR3 is made up of 13 amino acids. Per the original data handling: Estimated nucleated cell counts came from reference gene primer amplification. The data were produced by immunoSEQ multiplex PCR, yet TCRdb's version contains in-frame clones alone and is incomplete. V and J calls plus clone size are reproduced from that table; the DNA served to infer D and trimming. The sample has about 240,000 clones, approximately 86% seen once.

The chain joins TRBV10-3 to TRBJ1-1, with 9 bases fitting TRBD1. The sample was peripheral blood. The receptor was derived from a woman aged 55-75 years with active or convalescent COVID-19. This chain's CDR3 is CAGRDREGTEAFF. CDR3 sequence (DNA): TGTGCCGGACGGGACAGGGAAGGGACTGAAGCTTTCTTT.